One sample yielded the 5 T cell receptor beta chains listed below, sequenced in a study of T cell responses to AZD1222 COVID-19 vaccine (dated by TCRdb to the early 2020s). The sample's time point label, decoded: baseline before first vaccination. Library preparation was by the immunoSEQ multiplex PCR assay. Entries here come from immuneACCESS through TCRdb and include only in-frame sequences with V and J called. Some clones fail to appear in such tables; in the studies checked, an unresolved V gene covers under half of the shortfall, and the cause of the remainder is unknown. This sample has 100,000 to 150,000 clones in its table, and 86% of those were observed once. The top ten clonotypes cover roughly 12% of the sample. Sample: peripheral blood, taken on day 0 of AZD1222 vaccination. Receptor source: an adult in good health.

Only one count was recorded for this clone. This sequence joins TRBV7-2 and TRBJ2-4, with D unresolved. This CDR3 has 16 amino acids. The germline CDR1 and CDR2 sequences are SGHTA and FQGNSA. Trimming took 4 bases from V and 2 from J, leaving 15 bases between them. This CDR3 reads CASSSDHLRSKNIQYF. As DNA, the CDR3 is TGTGCCAGCAGCTCCGACCATCTTCGGTCCAAAAACATTCAGTACTTC.

This clone has just a few counts. This rearrangement joins TRBV5-4 to TRBJ2-3, with D perhaps given as TRBD1 or TRBD2 (5 bases each). The germline V and J ends were trimmed by 3 bases and 3 bases, with 17 bases remaining between them. CDR3 size: 16 residues. The V gene's germline CDR1 is SGHNT and CDR2 YYREEE (reference sequence). The CDR3 protein is CASSSFPGPITDTQYF. The CDR3, as DNA: TGTGCCAGCAGCTCTTTTCCGGGACCAATTACAGATACGCAGTATTTT.

The chain carries TRBV7-8 and TRBJ1-2, with D uncertain. The length of the CDR3 is 14 residues. Germline V CDR1 and CDR2: SGHVS, FQNEAQ. V was shortened by 7 bases and J by 4 bases, with 16 bases between the two germline ends. DNA for the CDR3: TGTGCCAGCACCCAAGTAGCGGGAGGCTATGGCTACACCTTC. Translated, it gives CASTQVAGGYGYTF.

J is TRBJ2-3 and V is TRBV11-3; D is possibly TRBD1 (6 bases). The CDR3 sequence is 17 residues long. The germline V and J ends were trimmed by 1 base and 4 bases, with 18 bases remaining between them. Germline CDR1 SGHNT, CDR2 YENEEA. CDR3 region: CASSLGETGRLADTQYF. The DNA for the CDR3 is TGTGCCAGCAGCTTAGGGGAGACAGGCAGACTGGCAGATACGCAGTATTTT.

The V gene is TRBV3-1 (or the pseudogene TRBV3-2), the J gene TRBJ1-3; 7 positions agree with TRBD1. Unmatched junction bases numbered 5, after V lost 0 bases and J lost 0 bases. Germline lookup yields CDR1 LGHDT and CDR2 YNNKEL (reference sequence). The CDR3 runs 17 residues. Here the CDR3 reads CASSQDLGQFSGNTIYF. The CDR3 DNA reads TGTGCCAGCAGCCAAGATCTGGGACAGTTCTCTGGAAACACCATATATTTT.